Presented here are 18 T cell receptor beta chains from one specimen sequenced in a study of shared clonotypes between healthy human individuals. Method: immunoSEQ multiplex PCR; TCRdb's copy keeps in-frame clones and lacks some. The table includes about 380,000 clones, 90% to 97% detected once. Sequences were obtained from memory CD8+ T cells sorted from blood. As for subset: CD45RO+ cells pooled with CCR7-negative TemRA cells. These receptors were obtained from a man aged 25 to 40 in good health.

The CDR3 loop is CASSQWGREGPLGSYNEQFF. In DNA, the CDR3 is TGTGCCAGCAGCCAATGGGGGCGGGAGGGCCCTCTAGGATCCTACAATGAGCAGTTCTTC. The chain links TRBV2 to TRBJ2-1; TRBD2 matches at 9 bases. In germline, CDR1 is SNHLY, CDR2 FYNNEI. This CDR3 is 20 amino acids long. The V segment lost 6 bases and the J segment 1 base; nucleotides outside the gene matches: 19.

The chain recombines TRBV28 with TRBJ2-2, with D uncertain. The CDR3 runs to 13 residues. Germline V lookup: CDR1 MDHEN, CDR2 SYDVKM. Trimming stripped 6 bases from V and 6 bases from J, with 11 bases between. CDR3 region: CASRLTPSGELFF. In DNA, the CDR3 is TGTGCCAGCAGACTTACCCCCTCCGGGGAGCTGTTTTTT.

The V gene is TRBV27, the J gene TRBJ2-7; D is unclear. Germline V gene sequence: CDR1 MNHEY, CDR2 SMNVEV (reference sequence). The CDR3 has 12 residues. Trimming removed 0 bases at V and 6 bases at J, with 6 bases between. The CDR3 DNA reads TGTGCCAGCAGTTTATCGTCGGTCGAGCAGTACTTC. Translating gives CASSLSSVEQYF.

This sequence joins TRBV28 and TRBJ2-1, with 9 bases fitting TRBD1. V dropped 6 bases and J dropped 6; count of bases not matched to a gene: 12. The V gene's germline CDR1 is MDHEN and CDR2 SYDVKM. This CDR3 has 16 amino acids. CDR3 sequence (DNA): TGTGCCAGCAGCCCTGCCGGGACAGGGTCTAGCAATGAGCAGTTCTTC. Translating gives CASSPAGTGSSNEQFF.

The chain recombines TRBV7-8 with TRBJ2-5; TRBD2 matches at 7 bases. The CDR3 extends over 16 amino acids. Trimming cost V 1 base and J 5 bases; bases outside gene matches: 10. Germline-derived CDR1 and CDR2 are SGHVS and FQNEAQ. Written as DNA, the CDR3 is TGTGCCAGCAGCTTAGTAGGGACCCAAGCGGGGGAGACCCAGTACTTC. This gives the protein CASSLVGTQAGETQYF.

The chain employs TRBV6-5 and TRBJ2-1; D might be TRBD1 or TRBD2, each matching 5 bases. The CDR3 has 16 amino acids. The V end lost 0 bases, the J end lost 7 bases, and 16 bases lay between the germline ends. Germline CDR1 and CDR2: MNHEY and SVGAGI. This chain's CDR3 is CASSYSLGTAGNEQFF. The CDR3 DNA reads as TGTGCCAGCAGTTACTCGTTGGGGACCGCTGGAAATGAGCAGTTCTTC.

The table lists this clone with a count of one. V is TRBV28 and J is TRBJ2-3; D is tentatively TRBD1 or TRBD2 (6 bases each). Trimming cost V 4 bases and J 5 bases, with 13 bases left between them. Germline V CDR1 and CDR2: MDHEN, SYDVKM. The CDR3 sequence is 14 residues long. The CDR3 DNA reads as TGTGCCAGCAGTTCCTTCAAGGGGGGAGATACGCAGTATTTT. This codes for CASSSFKGGDTQYF.

The rearrangement joins TRBV5-1 to TRBJ2-5; D may be TRBD1 (5 bases). V was shortened by 0 bases and J by 2 bases, with 8 bases between the two germline ends. Germline V gives CDR1 SGHRS, CDR2 YFSETQ. The CDR3 is 14 residues long. The CDR3 region has the DNA TGCGCCAGCAGCTTGGTACACAGGCAAGAGACCCAGTACTTC. This encodes CASSLVHRQETQYF.

J is TRBJ1-2 and V is TRBV18; D unresolved. The V and J ends lost 3 bases and 4 bases respectively, with 9 bases between them. The CDR3 contains 13 residues. Per the germline V gene, CDR1 is KGHSH and CDR2 is LQKENI. DNA for the CDR3: TGTGCCAGCTCACCCAACAGCTTCTATGGCTACACCTTC. As protein: CASSPNSFYGYTF.

This clone was observed a single time. This sequence joins TRBV9 and TRBJ2-5; D might be TRBD2 (5 bases). This CDR3 is built from 13 residues. The germline gives CDR1 SGDLS, CDR2 YYNGEE. V was trimmed by 0 bases and J by 4 bases, leaving 7 bases between them. CDR3 amino acids: CASSVVGGETQYF. CDR3 bases: TGTGCCAGCAGCGTAGTCGGAGGAGAGACCCAGTACTTC.

CDR3 DNA sequence: TGTGCCAGCTCACCAAGGCCCCTAGTTCGGCCCGGGGAGCTGTTTTTT. It is translated as CASSPRPLVRPGELFF. The J gene is TRBJ2-2, the V gene TRBV18, with D hard to call. V was clipped by 2 bases and J by 6 bases, with 16 bases between them. CDR1 is KGHSH, CDR2 LQKENI, per germline. CDR3 length equals 16 residues.

The chain recombines TRBV19 with TRBJ2-6; D is unresolved. There are 17 residues in the CDR3. The ends were cut back, 3 bases at V and 0 bases at J, with 12 bases in the middle. Germline V gene data show CDR1 as LNHDA and CDR2 as SQIVND (reference sequence). The CDR3 reads CASSIGVFSSGANVLTF. The CDR3 DNA reads TGTGCCAGTAGTATCGGAGTATTCAGCTCTGGGGCCAACGTCCTGACTTTC.

This chain connects TRBV5-6 to TRBJ2-1; no firm D call. Trimming removed 1 base from V and 13 bases from J, with 9 bases in between. CDR3 length: 11 amino acids. CDR1 is SGHDT and CDR2 is YYEEEE in the germline V gene. CDR3 bases: TGTGCCAGCAGCTTGTCTGGACGCCAGTTCTTC. Protein product: CASSLSGRQFF.

This chain uses TRBV7-9 with TRBJ2-7; D ambiguous. V was clipped by 2 bases and J by 4 bases, with 6 bases between them. The CDR3 covers 12 residues. The germline CDR1 and CDR2 sequences are SEHNR and FQNEAQ (reference sequence). This chain's CDR3 is CASSLPTYEQYF. CDR3 sequence (DNA): TGTGCCAGCAGCTTACCGACTTACGAGCAGTACTTC.

V gene TRBV7-9 combines with J gene TRBJ1-2, with TRBD1 as a possible D gene (5 bases). The V end was cut by 0 bases, the J end by 6 bases, with 14 bases between. The CDR3 has 15 amino acids. CDR1 and CDR2 from the germline V gene are SEHNR and FQNEAQ (reference sequence). The CDR3 region has the DNA TGTGCCAGCAGCTTAGCAATTGCCAGGGAAGATGGCTACACCTTC. Its translation: CASSLAIAREDGYTF.

The J gene is TRBJ2-7, the V gene TRBV20-1, with 7 bases that match TRBD1. The ends lost 5 bases at V and 2 bases at J; junction bases unmatched: 0. The germline V gene has CDR1 DFQATT and CDR2 SNEGSKA (reference sequence). This CDR3 is built from 11 residues. DNA for the CDR3: TGCAGTGCTGACAGGGCCTACGAGCAGTACTTC. Protein: CSADRAYEQYF.

The chain recombines TRBV18 with TRBJ2-1; maybe TRBD2 (6 bases). Germline V gene data show CDR1 as KGHSH and CDR2 as LQKENI. V dropped 2 bases and J dropped 6 bases, with 14 bases sitting between them. This CDR3 contains 15 residues. The CDR3 sequence: CASSPWRGLSNEQFF. The CDR3 DNA reads TGTGCCAGCTCACCATGGAGGGGACTTTCCAATGAGCAGTTCTTC.

The rearrangement joins TRBV30 to TRBJ2-2, with D uncertain. The CDR3 runs to 15 residues. CDR1 and CDR2 from the germline V gene are GTSNPN and SVGIG (reference sequence). Trimming took off 0 bases at V and 3 bases at J, with 11 bases between the two ends. CDR3 nucleotides: TGTGCCTGGAGTGTACGGCTAGTCGACACCGGGGAGCTGTTTTTT. It codes for CAWSVRLVDTGELFF.